The sequence of this TCR beta chain was determined in a study of blood T cell repertoires in COVID-19. Study as a whole: Acute and convalescent COVID-19 samples came from the United States, Italy and Spain.

Using immunoSEQ multiplex PCR, the repertoire was profiled, and TCRdb retains in-frame clones only, with some absent. The data hold about 200,000 clones, with around 82% observed a single time. V gave up 5 bases and J gave up 6 bases, with 10 bases separating them. CDR1 and CDR2 from the germline V gene are KGHDR and SFDVKD. This CDR3 is built from 13 residues. The sequencing sample was made of PBMCs or T cells enriched from blood (not recorded which). The chain combines TRBV24-1 with TRBJ2-1, with D perhaps matching TRBD2 (5 bases). The clonotype comes from a woman aged 45 to 65 who had been exposed to COVID-19. In nucleotides, the CDR3 is TGTGCCACCAGTGGAAGCGGAGCCAATGAGCAGTTCTTC. Amino acids: CATSGSGANEQFF.